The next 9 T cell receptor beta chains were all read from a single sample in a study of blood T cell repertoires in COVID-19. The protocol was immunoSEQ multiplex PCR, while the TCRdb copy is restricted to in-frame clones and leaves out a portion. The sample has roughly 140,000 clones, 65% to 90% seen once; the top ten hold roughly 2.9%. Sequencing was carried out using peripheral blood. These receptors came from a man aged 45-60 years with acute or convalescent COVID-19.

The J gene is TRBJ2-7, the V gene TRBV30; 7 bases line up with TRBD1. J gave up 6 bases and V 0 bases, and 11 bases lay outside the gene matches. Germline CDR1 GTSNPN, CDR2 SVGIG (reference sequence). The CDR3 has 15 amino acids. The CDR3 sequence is CAWSVPLRTGREQYF. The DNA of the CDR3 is TGTGCCTGGAGTGTGCCGCTTCGGACAGGTCGCGAGCAGTACTTC.

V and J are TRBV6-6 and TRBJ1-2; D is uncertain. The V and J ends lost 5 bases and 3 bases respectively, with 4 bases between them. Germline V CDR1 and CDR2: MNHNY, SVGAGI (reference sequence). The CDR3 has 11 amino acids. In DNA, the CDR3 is TGTGCCAGCAGTCCTGACTATGGCTACACCTTC. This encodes CASSPDYGYTF.

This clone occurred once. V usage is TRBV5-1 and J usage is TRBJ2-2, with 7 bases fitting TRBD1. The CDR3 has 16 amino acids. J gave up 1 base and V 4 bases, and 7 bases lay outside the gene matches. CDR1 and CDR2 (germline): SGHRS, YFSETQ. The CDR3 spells CASSPRQGGNTGELFF. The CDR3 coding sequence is TGCGCCAGCAGCCCGAGACAGGGTGGGAACACCGGGGAGCTGTTTTTT.

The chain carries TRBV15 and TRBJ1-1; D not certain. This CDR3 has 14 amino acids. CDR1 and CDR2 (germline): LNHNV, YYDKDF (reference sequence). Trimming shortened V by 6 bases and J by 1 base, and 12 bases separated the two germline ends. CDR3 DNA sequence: TGTGCCACCAGGGCACGGGGAGAGAACACTGAAGCTTTCTTT. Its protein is CATRARGENTEAFF.

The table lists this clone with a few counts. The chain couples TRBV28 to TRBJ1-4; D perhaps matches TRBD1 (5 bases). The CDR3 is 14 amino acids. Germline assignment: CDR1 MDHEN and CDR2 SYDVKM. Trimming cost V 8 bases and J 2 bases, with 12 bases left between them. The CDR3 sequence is CASFPGSTNEKLFF. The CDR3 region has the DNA TGTGCCAGCTTCCCAGGGTCCACTAATGAAAAACTGTTTTTT.

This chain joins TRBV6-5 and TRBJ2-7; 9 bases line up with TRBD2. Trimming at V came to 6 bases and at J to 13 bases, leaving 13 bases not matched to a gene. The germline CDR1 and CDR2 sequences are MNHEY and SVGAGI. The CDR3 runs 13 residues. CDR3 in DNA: TGTGCCAGCAGCTCTGGGGCGGGGGGGCAAACTTACTTC. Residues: CASSSGAGGQTYF.

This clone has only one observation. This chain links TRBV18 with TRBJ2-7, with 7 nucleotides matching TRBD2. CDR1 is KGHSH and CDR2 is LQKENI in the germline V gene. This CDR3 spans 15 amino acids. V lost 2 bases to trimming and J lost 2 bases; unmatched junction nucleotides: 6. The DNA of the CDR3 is TGTGCCAGCTCACCAGGGAGGGATGGGACCTACGAGCAGTACTTC. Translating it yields CASSPGRDGTYEQYF.

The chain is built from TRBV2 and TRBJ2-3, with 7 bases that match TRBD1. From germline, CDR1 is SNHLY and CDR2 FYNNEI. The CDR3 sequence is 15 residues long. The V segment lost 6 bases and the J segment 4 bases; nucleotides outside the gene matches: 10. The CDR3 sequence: CASSWDREGADTQYF. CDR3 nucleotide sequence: TGTGCCAGCAGCTGGGACAGAGAAGGGGCAGATACGCAGTATTTT.

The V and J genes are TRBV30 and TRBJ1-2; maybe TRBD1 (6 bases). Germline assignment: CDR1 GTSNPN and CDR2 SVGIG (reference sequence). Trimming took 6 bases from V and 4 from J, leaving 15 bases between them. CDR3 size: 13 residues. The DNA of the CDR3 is TGTGCCTGTAACTCAGGGGAGTTCTATGGCTACACCTTC. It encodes CACNSGEFYGYTF.